Below, 23 T cell receptor beta chains from the same sample are listed, as sequenced in a study of T-cell memory formation after mild COVID-19. TCRdb passed the 5' RACE reads through MiXCR, listing each CDR3 protein once. The sample lists hundreds of thousands of distinct CDR3 sequences; roughly 20% were seen once. The sequenced sample consisted of PBMCs or a T cell subset sorted from them (not recorded which). These receptors were obtained from an adult woman who had mild COVID-19 (a few samples of this study predate the infection). Cell type and time point are not known.

This clonotype was counted between two and nine times. The rearrangement joins TRBV5-1 to TRBJ2-1; unclear D gene. The CDR3 runs to 14 residues. Germline V gene lookup returns CDR1 SGHRS and CDR2 YFSETQ. Trimming removed 1 base at V and 8 bases at J, with 13 bases between. CDR3 DNA: TGCGCCAGCAGCTTGCGTTGGGGTGTCGATGAGCAGTTCTTC. It yields the protein CASSLRWGVDEQFF.

This clonotype was counted only a few times. The CDR3 region has the DNA TGTGCCTGGAGCAATCGGGCCATGAACACTGAAGCTTTCTTT. Translation gives CAWSNRAMNTEAFF. The J gene is TRBJ1-1, the V gene TRBV30; no clear D. Trimming cost V 3 bases and J 0 bases, with 11 bases left between them. The germline V gene has CDR1 GTSNPN and CDR2 SVGIG (reference sequence). The CDR3 runs to 14 residues.

This clonotype was seen a few times. The chain has TRBV7-3 and TRBJ1-2; 9 positions match TRBD1. Trimming removed 2 bases from V and 6 bases from J; junction bases left unmatched: 1. Germline V gives CDR1 SGHTA, CDR2 FQGTGA. The CDR3 has 13 amino acids. CDR3 sequence reads: CASSLGQGNGYTF. In nucleotides, the CDR3 is TGTGCCAGCAGCTTAGGACAGGGGAATGGCTACACCTTC.

The chain is built from TRBV12-3 or TRBV12-4 and TRBJ2-3; 8 bases line up with TRBD1. V lost 6 bases and J lost 6; bases outside the gene matches: 14. The CDR3 runs 16 residues. Written as DNA, the CDR3 is TGTGCCAGCAGAGAAAACCGGGACAGGCCATGGGATACGCAGTATTTT. Translated, it gives CASRENRDRPWDTQYF.

This clonotype was counted between two and nine times. The chain combines TRBV30 with TRBJ2-4; unclear D gene. The CDR3 has 11 amino acids. Germline assignment: CDR1 GTSNPN and CDR2 SVGIG (reference sequence). With 3 bases removed from V and 4 bases from J, the gap between germline ends came to 4 bases. CDR3 amino acids: CAWSGKNIQYF. In DNA, the CDR3 is TGTGCCTGGAGCGGGAAAAACATTCAGTACTTC.

The sample holds a few counts of this clonotype. The chain employs TRBV7-3 and TRBJ2-2; D unresolved. V dropped 5 bases and J dropped 3 bases, with 10 bases sitting between them. The CDR3 extends over 14 amino acids. Per germline, CDR1 SGHTA and CDR2 FQGTGA. The DNA of the CDR3 is TGTGCCAGCAGCCCCGGGCACTACACCGGGGAGCTGTTTTTT. Its protein product is CASSPGHYTGELFF.

This clonotype has more than one count but fewer than ten. This chain uses TRBV20-1 with TRBJ1-1; a weak D match, TRBD1 (6 bases). Looked up from germline, CDR1 is DFQATT and CDR2 is SNEGSKA (reference sequence). V lost 3 bases and J 5 bases, leaving 13 bases between the germline ends. The CDR3 contains 13 residues. CDR3 sequence: CSASQGLGTEAFF. The CDR3 region has the DNA TGCAGTGCTAGTCAGGGGCTCGGGACTGAAGCTTTCTTT.

For this clonotype: Germline is not matched at one junction end, which may reflect a read error. The gene calls are TRBV7-9 and TRBJ1-5; D call uncertain. Germline CDR1 and CDR2: SEHNR and FQNEAQ (reference sequence). The CDR3 totals 13 residues. CDR3 sequence reads: CSSSPGTYQPQHF. The CDR3, as DNA: TGTTCCAGCAGCCCCGGCACCTATCAGCCCCAGCATTTT.

The chain carries TRBV29-1 and TRBJ2-3, with TRBD2 matching 8 bases. The trim removed 2 bases at V and 8 bases at J, leaving 12 bases unmatched. Germline V gene data show CDR1 as SQVTM and CDR2 as ANQGSEA. This CDR3 region has 15 residues. The CDR3 here is CSVEPGLVPSGTQYF. The CDR3 region has the DNA TGCAGCGTTGAACCGGGACTAGTTCCGTCAGGTACGCAGTATTTT.

The chain employs TRBV6-2 or TRBV6-3 and TRBJ1-1; tentatively, D is TRBD1 (6 bases). Germline lookup yields CDR1 MNHEY and CDR2 SVGEGT. The V end was cut by 4 bases, the J end by 2 bases, with 11 bases between. The CDR3 has 14 residues. The CDR3 DNA follows: TGTGCCAGCAGTTTTGGGACAACCAACACTGAAGCTTTCTTT. As protein: CASSFGTTNTEAFF.

This clonotype was seen a few times. The V and J genes are TRBV10-2 and TRBJ2-1, with 10 bases that match TRBD2. The germline gives CDR1 WSHSY, CDR2 SAAADI. J lost 6 bases, V lost 4 bases, and 9 bases had no gene match. The CDR3 spans 16 residues. This CDR3 reads CASSVSGGAPANEQFF. The CDR3 DNA follows: TGCGCCAGCAGTGTAAGCGGGGGGGCTCCGGCCAATGAGCAGTTCTTC.

This clonotype has just a few counts. V usage is TRBV2 and J usage is TRBJ1-2; 8 bases match TRBD1. V dropped 6 bases and J dropped 4; count of bases not matched to a gene: 10. The V gene's germline CDR1 is SNHLY and CDR2 FYNNEI. This CDR3 spans 15 amino acids. CDR3 sequence (DNA): TGTGCCAGCAGCAGGGATGTTGGGACAGGCTATGGCTACACCTTC. Protein: CASSRDVGTGYGYTF.

The rearrangement links TRBV20-1 to TRBJ2-3; 7 nucleotides align to TRBD2. J lost 0 bases, V lost 0 bases, and 9 bases had no gene match. The CDR3 contains 17 residues. Germline assignment: CDR1 DFQATT and CDR2 SNEGSKA (reference sequence). The CDR3: CSARDRAGETSTDTQYF. Written as DNA, the CDR3 is TGCAGTGCTAGAGATAGGGCGGGAGAAACTAGCACAGATACGCAGTATTTT.

There are many counts of this clonotype. This chain connects TRBV29-1 to TRBJ1-2, with D tentatively TRBD1 (5 bases). V dropped 0 bases and J dropped 8 bases, with 13 bases sitting between them. CDR1 is SQVTM, CDR2 ANQGSEA, per germline. This CDR3 has 13 amino acids. The CDR3 here is CSVEDLHQGGYTF. CDR3 coding DNA: TGCAGCGTTGAAGATCTTCACCAGGGAGGCTACACCTTC. Based on the CDR3 plus reference TRBV29-1 and TRBJ1-2, the full variable domain is SAVISQKPSRDICQRGTSLTIQCQVDSQVTMMFWYRQQPGQSLTLIATANQGSEATYESGFVIDKFPISRPNLTFSTLTVSNMSPEDSSIYLCSVEDLHQGGYTFGSGTRLTVV.

This chain uses TRBV24-1 with TRBJ2-7, with D maybe TRBD2 (6 bases). V was shortened by 4 bases and J by 2 bases, with 14 bases between the two germline ends. This CDR3 is 15 amino acids long. Looked up from germline, CDR1 is KGHDR and CDR2 is SFDVKD. CDR3 sequence reads: CATSDGGGRAYEQYF. CDR3 DNA: TGTGCCACCAGTGACGGGGGTGGCAGGGCCTACGAGCAGTACTTC.

The chain recombines TRBV4-1 with TRBJ2-2, with unresolved D. CDR3 length equals 13 residues. Per germline, CDR1 MGHRA and CDR2 YSYEKL. V was clipped by 3 bases and J by 4 bases, with 6 bases between them. The CDR3 protein is CASSHASTGELFF. The DNA for the CDR3 is TGCGCCAGCAGCCACGCCTCCACCGGGGAGCTGTTTTTT.

This clonotype showed up many times. The V and J genes are TRBV29-1 and TRBJ1-5; D is ambiguous. CDR3 length equals 13 residues. V was clipped by 5 bases and J by 3 bases, with 11 bases between them. Germline assignment: CDR1 SQVTM and CDR2 ANQGSEA. As DNA, the CDR3 is TGCAGCGTTCGTGACAATTACAATCAGCCCCAGCATTTT. This codes for CSVRDNYNQPQHF. Filled out from reference TRBV29-1 and TRBJ1-5, the complete variable domain reads SAVISQKPSRDICQRGTSLTIQCQVDSQVTMMFWYRQQPGQSLTLIATANQGSEATYESGFVIDKFPISRPNLTFSTLTVSNMSPEDSSIYLCSVRDNYNQPQHFGDGTRLSIL.

The chain carries TRBV7-3 and TRBJ2-1, with 8 bases that match TRBD2. J was trimmed by 8 bases and V by 5 bases; bases with no gene match: 8. This CDR3 region has 14 residues. Germline CDR1 is SGHTA and CDR2 is FQGTGA. Here the CDR3 DNA reads TGTGCCAGCAGCCCGTCAGCGGGGGTATATGAGCAGTTCTTC. Translated: CASSPSAGVYEQFF.

The chain combines TRBV6-1 with TRBJ2-5, with TRBD2 identical over 11 bases. CDR1 and CDR2 from the germline V gene are MNHNS and SASEGT. The CDR3 consists of 15 residues. After removal of 5 bases from V and 1 base from J, the junction contained 3 bases not matched to a gene. The CDR3 region has the DNA TGTGCCAGCAGTATAGCGGGGGGGATCCAAGAGACCCAGTACTTC. This codes for CASSIAGGIQETQYF.

This clonotype was seen at least ten times. The rearrangement joins TRBV7-9 to TRBJ1-1; the D is unclear. Per germline, CDR1 SEHNR and CDR2 FQNEAQ (reference sequence). The V end lost 2 bases, the J end lost 8 bases, and 9 bases lay between the germline ends. This CDR3 comprises 12 residues. The CDR3 DNA is TGTGCCAGCAGCTTAACGGGAGCCGAAGCTTTCTTT. Translated: CASSLTGAEAFF.

The V call is TRBV6-4, the J call TRBJ2-1; D unclear. The CDR3 is 14 residues long. Trimming pared 4 bases from V and 10 bases from J, leaving 17 bases between. Per the germline V gene, CDR1 is MRHNA and CDR2 is SNTAGT. The CDR3, as DNA: TGTGCCAGCAGTGTAGGAACGAGTGTGGGGGAGCAGTTCTTC. Encoded protein: CASSVGTSVGEQFF.

J is TRBJ1-6 and V is TRBV20-1, with 10 bases that match TRBD1. The CDR3 length is 14 residues. The J segment lost 8 bases and the V segment lost 1 base, leaving 2 bases of the junction unmatched. The germline V gene has CDR1 DFQATT and CDR2 SNEGSKA (reference sequence). The CDR3 DNA sequence: TGCAGTGCTAGAGTTGGGACAGGGGATTCACCCCTCCACTTT. Its translation is CSARVGTGDSPLHF.

This clonotype was observed a handful of times. This chain joins TRBV5-1 and TRBJ2-1; perhaps D is TRBD1 or TRBD2 (5 bases each). With 3 bases removed from V and 9 bases from J, the gap between germline ends came to 13 bases. Germline-derived CDR1 and CDR2 are SGHRS and YFSETQ. This CDR3 has 13 amino acids. This CDR3 reads CASSSADMGEQFF. The CDR3 coding sequence is TGCGCCAGCAGCTCAGCGGACATGGGTGAGCAGTTCTTC.